This T cell receptor (beta chain) was identified during a study of response to subunit inactivated influenza vaccine. Whole-study findings and limits: Authors suggested that a seasonal influenza vaccination recruits few new T cells each time.

In TCRdb, the RT-PCR reads were re-called with MiXCR into one record per CDR3 protein. There are 450,000 to 600,000 distinct CDR3 sequences in the sample; less than 10% occur only once, and 10% to 15% lies in the top ten. V shed 8 bases, J shed 4 bases, and the junction held 12 bases outside the gene matches. This CDR3 is 16 amino acids long. The germline V gene has CDR1 SGHAT and CDR2 FQNNGV. About this clonotype itself: The antigen is not known.

The chain carries TRBV11-2 and TRBJ2-2; the match to TRBD1 covers 8 bases. This TCR came from a man aged 50-75 years who received an inactivated influenza vaccine. Specimen: PBMCs from blood, collected about 23 months after vaccination. CDR3 in DNA: TGTGCCAGCGGGTCGCTACGGACAGGGCGCACCGGGGAGCTGTTTTTT. Its protein product is CASGSLRTGRTGELFF.